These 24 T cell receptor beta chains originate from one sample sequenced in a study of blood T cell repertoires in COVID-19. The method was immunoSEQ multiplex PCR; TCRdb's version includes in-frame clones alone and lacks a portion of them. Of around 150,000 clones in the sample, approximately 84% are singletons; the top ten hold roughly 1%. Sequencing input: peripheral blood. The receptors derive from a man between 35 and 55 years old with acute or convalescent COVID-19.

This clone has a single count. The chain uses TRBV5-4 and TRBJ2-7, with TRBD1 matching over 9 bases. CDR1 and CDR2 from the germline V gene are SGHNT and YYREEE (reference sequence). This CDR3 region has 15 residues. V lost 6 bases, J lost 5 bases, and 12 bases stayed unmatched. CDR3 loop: CASTRGGQGVHEQYF. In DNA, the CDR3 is TGTGCCAGCACTAGGGGGGGACAGGGTGTCCACGAGCAGTACTTC.

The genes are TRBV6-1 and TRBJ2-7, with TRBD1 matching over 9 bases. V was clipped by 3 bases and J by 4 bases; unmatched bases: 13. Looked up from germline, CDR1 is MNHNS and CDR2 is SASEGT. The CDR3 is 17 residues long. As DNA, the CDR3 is TGTGCCAGCAGTGAGCTACAGGGGGCTTCAATTCATTACGAGCAGTACTTC. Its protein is CASSELQGASIHYEQYF.

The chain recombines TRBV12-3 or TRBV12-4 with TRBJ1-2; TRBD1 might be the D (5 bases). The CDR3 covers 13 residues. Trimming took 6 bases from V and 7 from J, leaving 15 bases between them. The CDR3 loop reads CASSARGLGGYTF. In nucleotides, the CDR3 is TGTGCCAGCAGCGCACGGGGACTCGGTGGCTACACCTTC.

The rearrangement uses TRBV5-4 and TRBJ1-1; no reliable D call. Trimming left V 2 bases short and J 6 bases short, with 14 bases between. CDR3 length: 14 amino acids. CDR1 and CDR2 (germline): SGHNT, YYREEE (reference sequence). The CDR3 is CASSFVAEAAEAFF. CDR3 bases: TGTGCCAGCAGCTTTGTGGCGGAGGCGGCTGAAGCTTTCTTT.

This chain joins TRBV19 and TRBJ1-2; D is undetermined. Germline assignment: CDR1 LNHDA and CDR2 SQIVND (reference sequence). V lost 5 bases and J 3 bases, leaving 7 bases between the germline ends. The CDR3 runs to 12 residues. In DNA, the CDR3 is TGTGCCAGTAGTCTCCCAGACTATGGCTACACCTTC. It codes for CASSLPDYGYTF.

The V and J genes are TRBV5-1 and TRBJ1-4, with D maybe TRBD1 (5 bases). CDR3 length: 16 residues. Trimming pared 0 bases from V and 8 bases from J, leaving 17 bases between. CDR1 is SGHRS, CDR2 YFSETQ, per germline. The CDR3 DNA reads TGCGCCAGCAGCTTGGGAGGTGTGACAGCGGGGGAAAAACTGTTTTTT. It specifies CASSLGGVTAGEKLFF.

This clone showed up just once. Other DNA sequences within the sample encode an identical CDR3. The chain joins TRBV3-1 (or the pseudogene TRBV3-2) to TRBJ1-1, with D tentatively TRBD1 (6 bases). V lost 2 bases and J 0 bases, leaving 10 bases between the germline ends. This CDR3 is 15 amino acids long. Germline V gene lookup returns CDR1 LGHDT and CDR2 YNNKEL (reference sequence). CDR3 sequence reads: CASSQRQGLNTEAFF. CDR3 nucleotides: TGTGCCAGCAGCCAAAGGCAGGGGTTGAACACTGAAGCTTTCTTT.

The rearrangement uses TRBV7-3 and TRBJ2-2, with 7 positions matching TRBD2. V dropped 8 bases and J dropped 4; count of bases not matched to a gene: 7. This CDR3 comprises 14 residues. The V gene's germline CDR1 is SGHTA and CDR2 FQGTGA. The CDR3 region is CASHGGWATGELFF. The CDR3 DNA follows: TGTGCCAGCCACGGGGGGTGGGCCACCGGGGAGCTGTTTTTT.

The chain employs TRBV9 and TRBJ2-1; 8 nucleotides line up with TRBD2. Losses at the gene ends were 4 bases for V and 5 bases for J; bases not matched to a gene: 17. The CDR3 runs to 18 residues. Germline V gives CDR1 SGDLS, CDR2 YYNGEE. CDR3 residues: CASSRGGGSGGSNNEQFF. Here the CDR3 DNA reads TGTGCCAGCAGCCGCGGGGGAGGGAGCGGGGGTAGCAACAATGAGCAGTTCTTC. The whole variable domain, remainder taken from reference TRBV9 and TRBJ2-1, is DSGVTQTPKHLITATGQRVTLRCSPRSGDLSVYWYQQSLDQGLQFLIQYYNGEERAKGNILERFSAQQFPDLHSELNLSSLELGDSALYFCASSRGGGSGGSNNEQFFGPGTRLTVL.

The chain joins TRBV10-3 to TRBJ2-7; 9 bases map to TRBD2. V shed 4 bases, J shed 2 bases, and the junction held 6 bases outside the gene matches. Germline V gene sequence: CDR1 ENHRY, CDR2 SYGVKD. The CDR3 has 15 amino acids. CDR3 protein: CAISVGTSNTYEQYF. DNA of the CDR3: TGTGCCATCAGTGTTGGGACTAGCAATACCTACGAGCAGTACTTC.

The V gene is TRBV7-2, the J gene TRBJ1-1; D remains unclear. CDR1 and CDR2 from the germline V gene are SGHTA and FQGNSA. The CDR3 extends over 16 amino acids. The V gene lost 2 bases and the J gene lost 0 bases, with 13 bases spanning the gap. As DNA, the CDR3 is TGTGCCAGCAGCTTAACGGTTGGAGGGCTGAACACTGAAGCTTTCTTT. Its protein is CASSLTVGGLNTEAFF.

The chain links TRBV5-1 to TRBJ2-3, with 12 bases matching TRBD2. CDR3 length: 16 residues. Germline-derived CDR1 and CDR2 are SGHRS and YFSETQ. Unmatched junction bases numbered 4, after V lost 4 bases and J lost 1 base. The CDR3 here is CASSPRTSGGTDTQYF. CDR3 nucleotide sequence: TGCGCCAGCAGCCCTCGGACTAGCGGGGGCACAGATACGCAGTATTTT.

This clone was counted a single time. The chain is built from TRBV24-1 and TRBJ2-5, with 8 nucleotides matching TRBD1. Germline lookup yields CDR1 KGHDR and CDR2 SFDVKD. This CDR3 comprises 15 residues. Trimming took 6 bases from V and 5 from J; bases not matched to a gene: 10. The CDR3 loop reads CATSPEPGQGETQYF. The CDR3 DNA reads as TGTGCCACCAGTCCGGAGCCCGGACAGGGCGAGACCCAGTACTTC.

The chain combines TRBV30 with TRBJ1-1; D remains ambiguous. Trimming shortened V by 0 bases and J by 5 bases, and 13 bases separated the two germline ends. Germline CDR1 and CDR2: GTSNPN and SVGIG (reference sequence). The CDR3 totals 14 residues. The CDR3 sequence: CAWSVGSGGTEAFF. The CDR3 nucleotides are TGTGCCTGGAGTGTAGGGTCCGGAGGGACTGAAGCTTTCTTT.

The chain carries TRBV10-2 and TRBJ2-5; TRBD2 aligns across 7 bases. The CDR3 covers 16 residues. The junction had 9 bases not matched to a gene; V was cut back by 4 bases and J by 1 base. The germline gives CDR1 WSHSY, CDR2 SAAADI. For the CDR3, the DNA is TGCGCCAGCAGTGCAAGACTAGCCGCGATCCAAGAGACCCAGTACTTC. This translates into CASSARLAAIQETQYF.

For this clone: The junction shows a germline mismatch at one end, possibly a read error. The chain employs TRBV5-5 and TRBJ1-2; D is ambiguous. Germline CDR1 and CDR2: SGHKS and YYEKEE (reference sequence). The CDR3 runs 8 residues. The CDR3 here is CVLNTVSF. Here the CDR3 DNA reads TGTGTACTAAACACTGTCTCCTTC.

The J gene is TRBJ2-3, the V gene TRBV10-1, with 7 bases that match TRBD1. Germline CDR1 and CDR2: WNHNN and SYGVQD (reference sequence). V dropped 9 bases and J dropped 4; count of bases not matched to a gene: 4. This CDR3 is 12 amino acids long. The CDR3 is CASYRGADTQYF. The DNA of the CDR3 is TGCGCCAGTTACAGGGGAGCAGATACGCAGTATTTT.

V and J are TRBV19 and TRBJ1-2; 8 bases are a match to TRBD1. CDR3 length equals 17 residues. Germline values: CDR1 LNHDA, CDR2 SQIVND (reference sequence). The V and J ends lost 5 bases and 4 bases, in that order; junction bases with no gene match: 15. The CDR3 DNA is TGTGCCAGTAGTCCATTCCAACCGGGACAGGAGACCTATGGCTACACCTTC. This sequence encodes CASSPFQPGQETYGYTF. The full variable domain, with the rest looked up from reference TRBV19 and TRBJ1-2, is DGGITQSPKYLFRKEGQNVTLSCEQNLNHDAMYWYRQDPGQGLRLIYYSQIVNDFQKGDIAEGYSVSREKKESFPLTVTSAQKNPTAFYLCASSPFQPGQETYGYTFGSGTRLTVV.

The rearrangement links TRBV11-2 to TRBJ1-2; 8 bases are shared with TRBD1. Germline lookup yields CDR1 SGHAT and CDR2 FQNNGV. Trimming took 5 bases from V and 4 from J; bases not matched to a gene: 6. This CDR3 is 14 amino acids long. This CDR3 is CASSRTGPTYGYTF. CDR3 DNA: TGTGCCAGCAGCCGGACAGGGCCCACCTATGGCTACACCTTC.

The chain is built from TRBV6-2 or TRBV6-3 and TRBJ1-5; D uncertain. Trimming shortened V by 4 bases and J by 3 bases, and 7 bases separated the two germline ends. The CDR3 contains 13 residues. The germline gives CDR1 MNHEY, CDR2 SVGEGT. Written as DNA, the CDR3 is TGTGCCAGCAGTTCCTTGTTCAATCAGCCCCAGCATTTT. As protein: CASSSLFNQPQHF.

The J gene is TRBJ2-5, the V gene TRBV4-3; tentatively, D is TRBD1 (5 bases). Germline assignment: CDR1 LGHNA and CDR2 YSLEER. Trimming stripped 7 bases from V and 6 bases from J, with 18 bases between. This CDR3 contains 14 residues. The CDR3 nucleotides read TGCGCCAGCAACCTGGACACTGCTGTACAGACCCAGTACTTC. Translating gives CASNLDTAVQTQYF.

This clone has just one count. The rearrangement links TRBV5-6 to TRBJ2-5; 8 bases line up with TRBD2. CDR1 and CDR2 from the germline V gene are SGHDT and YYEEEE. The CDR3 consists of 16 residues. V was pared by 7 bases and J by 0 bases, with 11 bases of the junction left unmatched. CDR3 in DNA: TGTGCCAGCCTAAAAGCGGGGCGGGGGGACCAAGAGACCCAGTACTTC. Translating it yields CASLKAGRGDQETQYF.

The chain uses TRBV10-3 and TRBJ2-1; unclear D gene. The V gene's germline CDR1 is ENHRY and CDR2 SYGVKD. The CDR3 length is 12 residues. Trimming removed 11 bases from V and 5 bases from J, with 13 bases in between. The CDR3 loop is CAVSPDNNEQFF. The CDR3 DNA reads TGTGCCGTATCCCCAGACAACAATGAGCAGTTCTTC.

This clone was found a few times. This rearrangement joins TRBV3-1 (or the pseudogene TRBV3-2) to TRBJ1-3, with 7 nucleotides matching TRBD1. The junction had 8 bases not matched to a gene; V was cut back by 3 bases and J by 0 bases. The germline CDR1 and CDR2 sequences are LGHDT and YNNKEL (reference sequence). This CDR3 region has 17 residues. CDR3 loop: CASSQMIGTASGNTIYF. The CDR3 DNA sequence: TGTGCCAGCAGCCAGATGATCGGGACAGCCTCTGGAAACACCATATATTTT.